This T cell receptor beta chain was observed in a study of cytomegalovirus exposure and HLA in healthy donors. V was clipped by 7 bases and J by 8 bases, with 26 bases between them. The germline CDR1 and CDR2 sequences are ENHRY and SYGVKD. The CDR3 extends over 16 amino acids. Here immunoSEQ multiplex PCR was the method, and the copy in TCRdb shows in-frame clones only, minus some. The sample shows 200,000 to 300,000 clones, 86% of them seen only once. The donors were part of the approximately 120-subject validation cohort, which stood apart from the roughly 670-subject first cohort. The sequenced sample was PBMCs. This rearrangement joins TRBV10-3 to TRBJ1-2; a possible D gene is TRBD1 (6 bases). This TCR derives from a woman aged 25 to 39 in good health and CMV-seropositive. In DNA form, the CDR3 reads TGTGCCATCATCAATGGACTAGCGGGAGGGGGTCAAGGCTACACCTTC. Its protein product is CAIINGLAGGGQGYTF.